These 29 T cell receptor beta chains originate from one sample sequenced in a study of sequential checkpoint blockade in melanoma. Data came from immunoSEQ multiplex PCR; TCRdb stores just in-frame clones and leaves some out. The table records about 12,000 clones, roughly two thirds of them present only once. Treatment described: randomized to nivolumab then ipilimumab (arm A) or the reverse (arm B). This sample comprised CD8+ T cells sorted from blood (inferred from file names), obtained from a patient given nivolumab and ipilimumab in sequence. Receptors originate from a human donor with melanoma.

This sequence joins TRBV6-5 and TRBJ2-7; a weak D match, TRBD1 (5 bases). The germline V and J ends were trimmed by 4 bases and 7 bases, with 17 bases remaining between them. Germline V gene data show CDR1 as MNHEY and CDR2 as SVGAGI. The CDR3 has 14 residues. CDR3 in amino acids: CASSSGHVFTEQYF. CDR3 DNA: TGTGCCAGCAGTTCCGGACACGTGTTTACGGAGCAGTACTTC.

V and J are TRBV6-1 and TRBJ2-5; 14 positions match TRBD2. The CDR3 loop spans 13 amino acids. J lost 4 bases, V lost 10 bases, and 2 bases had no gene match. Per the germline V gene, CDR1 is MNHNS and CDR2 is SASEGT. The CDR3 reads CAIGLAGGETQYF. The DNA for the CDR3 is TGTGCCATCGGACTAGCGGGGGGAGAGACCCAGTACTTC.

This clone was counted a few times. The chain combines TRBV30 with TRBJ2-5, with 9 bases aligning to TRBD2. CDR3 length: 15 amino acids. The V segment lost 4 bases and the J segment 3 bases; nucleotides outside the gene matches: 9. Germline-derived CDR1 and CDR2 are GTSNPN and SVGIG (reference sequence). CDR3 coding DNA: TGTGCCTGGACTTTTGCGGGAGGGGTTGAAGAGACCCAGTACTTC. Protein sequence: CAWTFAGGVEETQYF.

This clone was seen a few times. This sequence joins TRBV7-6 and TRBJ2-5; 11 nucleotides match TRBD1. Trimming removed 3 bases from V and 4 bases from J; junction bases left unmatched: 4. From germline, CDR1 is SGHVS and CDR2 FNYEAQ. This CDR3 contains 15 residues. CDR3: CASSLRTGGRETQYF. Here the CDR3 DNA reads TGTGCCAGCAGCTTGCGGACAGGGGGCAGAGAGACCCAGTACTTC.

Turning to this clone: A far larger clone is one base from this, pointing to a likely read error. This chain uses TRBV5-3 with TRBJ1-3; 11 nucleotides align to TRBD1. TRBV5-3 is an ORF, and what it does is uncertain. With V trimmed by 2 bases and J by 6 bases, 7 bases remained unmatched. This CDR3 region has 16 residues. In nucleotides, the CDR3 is TGTGCCAGAAGCTTCCCCGGGACAGGGGGGGTAAACACCATATATTTT. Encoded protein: CARSFPGTGGVNTIYF.

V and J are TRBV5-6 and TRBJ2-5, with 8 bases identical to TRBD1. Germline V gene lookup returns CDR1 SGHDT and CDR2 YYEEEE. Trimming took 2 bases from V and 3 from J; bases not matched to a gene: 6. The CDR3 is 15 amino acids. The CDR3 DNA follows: TGTGCCAGCAGCTTCGGGACAGGAATTAAAGAGACCCAGTACTTC. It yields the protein CASSFGTGIKETQYF.

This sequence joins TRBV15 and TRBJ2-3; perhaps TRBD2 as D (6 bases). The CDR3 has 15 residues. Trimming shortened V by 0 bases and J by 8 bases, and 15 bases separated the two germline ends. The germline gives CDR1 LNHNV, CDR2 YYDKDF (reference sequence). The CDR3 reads CATSREAGPRRTQYF. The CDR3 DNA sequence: TGTGCCACCAGCAGAGAGGCGGGGCCTAGGCGTACGCAGTATTTT.

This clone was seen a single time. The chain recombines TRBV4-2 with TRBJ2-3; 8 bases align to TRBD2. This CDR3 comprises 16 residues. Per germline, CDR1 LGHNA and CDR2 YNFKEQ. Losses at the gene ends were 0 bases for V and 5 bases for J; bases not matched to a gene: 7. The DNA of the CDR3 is TGTGCCAGCAGCCAAGATTTCGGGGGGGCCGTAGATACGCAGTATTTT. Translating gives CASSQDFGGAVDTQYF.

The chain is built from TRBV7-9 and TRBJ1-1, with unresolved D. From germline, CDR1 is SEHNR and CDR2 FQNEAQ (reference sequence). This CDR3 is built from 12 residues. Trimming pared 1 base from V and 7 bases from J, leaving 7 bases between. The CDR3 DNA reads TGTGCCAGCAGCTTAGGTAGTGTTGAAGCTTTCTTT. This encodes CASSLGSVEAFF. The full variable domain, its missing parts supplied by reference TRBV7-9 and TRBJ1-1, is DTGVSQNPRHKITKRGQNVTFRCDPISEHNRLYWYRQTLGQGPEFLTYFQNEAQLEKSRLLSDRFSAERPKGSFSTLEIQRTEQGDSAMYLCASSLGSVEAFFGQGTRLTVV.

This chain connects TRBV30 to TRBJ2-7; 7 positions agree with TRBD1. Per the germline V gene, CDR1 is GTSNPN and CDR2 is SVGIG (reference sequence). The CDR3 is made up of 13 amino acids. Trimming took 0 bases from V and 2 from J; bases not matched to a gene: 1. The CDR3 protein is CAWSVGQPYEQYF. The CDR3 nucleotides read TGTGCCTGGAGTGTGGGACAGCCCTACGAGCAGTACTTC. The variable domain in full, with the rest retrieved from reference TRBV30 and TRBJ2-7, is SQTIHQWPATLVQPVGSPLSLECTVEGTSNPNLYWYRQAAGRGLQLLFYSVGIGQISSEVPQNLSASRPQDRQFILSSKKLLLSDSGFYLCAWSVGQPYEQYFGPGTRLTVT.

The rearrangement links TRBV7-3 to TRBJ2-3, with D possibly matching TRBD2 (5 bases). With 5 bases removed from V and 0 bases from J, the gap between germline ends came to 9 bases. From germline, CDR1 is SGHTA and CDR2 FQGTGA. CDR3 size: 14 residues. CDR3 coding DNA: TGTGCCAGCAGCCCGGACTTGAGCACAGATACGCAGTATTTT. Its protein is CASSPDLSTDTQYF.

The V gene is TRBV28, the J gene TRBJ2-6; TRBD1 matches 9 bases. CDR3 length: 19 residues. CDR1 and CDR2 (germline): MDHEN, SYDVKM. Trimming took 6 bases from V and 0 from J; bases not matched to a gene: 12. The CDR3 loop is CASSTPRTGDSSGANVLTF. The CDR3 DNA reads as TGTGCCAGCAGCACCCCCCGGACAGGGGATAGCTCTGGGGCCAACGTCCTGACTTTC.

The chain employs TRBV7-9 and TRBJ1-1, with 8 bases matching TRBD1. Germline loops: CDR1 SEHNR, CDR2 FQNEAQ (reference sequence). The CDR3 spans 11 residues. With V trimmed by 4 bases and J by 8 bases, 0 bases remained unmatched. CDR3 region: CASSWTGEAFF. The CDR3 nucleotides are TGTGCCAGCAGCTGGACAGGGGAAGCTTTCTTT.

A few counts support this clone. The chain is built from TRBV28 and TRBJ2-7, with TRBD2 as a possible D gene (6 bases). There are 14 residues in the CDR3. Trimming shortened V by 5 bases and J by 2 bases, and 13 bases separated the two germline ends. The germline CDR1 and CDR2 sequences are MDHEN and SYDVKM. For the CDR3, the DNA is TGTGCCAGCAGTCCCGGGACTGGCACCTACGAGCAGTACTTC. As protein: CASSPGTGTYEQYF.

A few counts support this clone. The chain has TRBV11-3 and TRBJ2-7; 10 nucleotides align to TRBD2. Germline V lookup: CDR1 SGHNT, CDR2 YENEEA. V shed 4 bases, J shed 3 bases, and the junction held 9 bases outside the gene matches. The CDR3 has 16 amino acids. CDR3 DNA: TGTGCCAGCAGCTCCCCTCCCACTAGCGGGAACTACGAGCAGTACTTC. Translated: CASSSPPTSGNYEQYF.

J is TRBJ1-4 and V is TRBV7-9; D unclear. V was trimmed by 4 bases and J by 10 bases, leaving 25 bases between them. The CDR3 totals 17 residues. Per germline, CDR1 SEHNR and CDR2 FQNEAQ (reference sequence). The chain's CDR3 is CASSSTRGSGPGGKLFF. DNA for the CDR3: TGTGCCAGCAGCTCTACTCGTGGGAGCGGGCCCGGAGGAAAACTGTTTTTT.

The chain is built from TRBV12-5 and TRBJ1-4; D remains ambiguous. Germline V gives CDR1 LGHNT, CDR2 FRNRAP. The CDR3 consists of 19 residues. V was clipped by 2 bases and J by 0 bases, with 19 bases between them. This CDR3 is CASGLTRGAGIATNEKLFF. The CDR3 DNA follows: TGTGCTAGTGGTTTGACCCGGGGTGCGGGTATAGCAACTAATGAAAAACTGTTTTTT.

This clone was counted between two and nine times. The CDR3 bases are TGTGCCAGCAGCCCAGACGCCAGGGGGCGCACCGGGGAGCTGTTTTTT. This sequence encodes CASSPDARGRTGELFF. The chain recombines TRBV7-9 with TRBJ2-2; TRBD1 matches at 8 bases. V shed 5 bases, J shed 4 bases, and the junction held 9 bases outside the gene matches. CDR1 SEHNR and CDR2 FQNEAQ come from the germline V gene (reference sequence). The length of the CDR3 is 16 residues.

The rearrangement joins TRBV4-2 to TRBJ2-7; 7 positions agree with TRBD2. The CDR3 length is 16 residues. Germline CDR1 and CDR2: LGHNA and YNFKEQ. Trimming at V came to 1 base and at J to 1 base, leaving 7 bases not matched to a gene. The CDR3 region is CASSQGASGSSYEQYF. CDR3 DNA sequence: TGTGCCAGCAGCCAAGGAGCTAGCGGATCGTCCTACGAGCAGTACTTC.

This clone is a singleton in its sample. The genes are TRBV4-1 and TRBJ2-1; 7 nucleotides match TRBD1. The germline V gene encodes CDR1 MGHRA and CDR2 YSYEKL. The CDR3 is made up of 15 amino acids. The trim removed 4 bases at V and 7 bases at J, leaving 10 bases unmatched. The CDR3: CASSPQPGQINEQFF. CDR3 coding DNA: TGCGCCAGCAGCCCTCAACCGGGACAGATTAATGAGCAGTTCTTC.

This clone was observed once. The CDR3: CASSPSGSYNSPLHF. CDR3 sequence (DNA): TGTGCCAGCAGCCCTAGCGGCTCCTATAATTCACCCCTCCACTTT. The V call is TRBV7-6, the J call TRBJ1-6; no definite D call. The germline V gene has CDR1 SGHVS and CDR2 FNYEAQ. V lost 5 bases and J lost 0, with 8 bases in between. This CDR3 spans 15 amino acids.

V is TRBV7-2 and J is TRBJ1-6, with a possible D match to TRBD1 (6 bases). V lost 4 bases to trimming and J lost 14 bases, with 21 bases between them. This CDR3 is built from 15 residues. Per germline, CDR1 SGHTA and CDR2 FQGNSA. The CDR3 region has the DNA TGTGCCAGCAGCTCGTTGACAGGCACCGCTTTCTCCCTCCACTTT. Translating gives CASSSLTGTAFSLHF.

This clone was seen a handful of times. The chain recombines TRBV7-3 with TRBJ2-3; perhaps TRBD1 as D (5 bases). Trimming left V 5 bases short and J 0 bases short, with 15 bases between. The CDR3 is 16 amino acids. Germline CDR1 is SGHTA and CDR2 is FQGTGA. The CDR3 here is CASSPGHASSTDTQYF. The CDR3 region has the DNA TGTGCCAGCAGCCCCGGACACGCTTCTAGCACAGATACGCAGTATTTT.

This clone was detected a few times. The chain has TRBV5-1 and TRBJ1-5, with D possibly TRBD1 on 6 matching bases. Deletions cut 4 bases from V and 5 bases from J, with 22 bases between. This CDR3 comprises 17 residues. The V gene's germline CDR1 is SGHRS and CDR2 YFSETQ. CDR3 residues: CASSSRPPGAPYQPQHF. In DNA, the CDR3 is TGCGCCAGCAGCAGCCGGCCACCAGGGGCCCCTTATCAGCCCCAGCATTTT.

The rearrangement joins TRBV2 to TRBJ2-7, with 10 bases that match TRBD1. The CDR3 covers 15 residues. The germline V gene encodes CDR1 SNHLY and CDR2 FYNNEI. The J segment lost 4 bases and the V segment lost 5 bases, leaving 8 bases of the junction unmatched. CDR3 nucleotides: TGTGCCAGCAGTCTTGGACAGGGGGTAAAGTACGAGCAGTACTTC. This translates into CASSLGQGVKYEQYF.

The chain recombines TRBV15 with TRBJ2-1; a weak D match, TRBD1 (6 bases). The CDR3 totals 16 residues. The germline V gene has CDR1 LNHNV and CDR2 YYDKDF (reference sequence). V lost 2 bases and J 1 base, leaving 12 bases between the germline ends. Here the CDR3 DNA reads TGTGCCACCAGCAGAACAGGGTCAGTATCCTACAATGAGCAGTTCTTC. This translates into CATSRTGSVSYNEQFF.

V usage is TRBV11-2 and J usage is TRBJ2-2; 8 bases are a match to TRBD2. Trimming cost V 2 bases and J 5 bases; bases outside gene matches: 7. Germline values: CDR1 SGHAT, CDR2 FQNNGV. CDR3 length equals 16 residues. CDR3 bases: TGTGCCAGCAGCTTACACGCTAGCGGGTGGACCGGGGAGCTGTTTTTT. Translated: CASSLHASGWTGELFF. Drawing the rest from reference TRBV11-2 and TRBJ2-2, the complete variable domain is EAGVAQSPRYKIIEKRQSVAFWCNPISGHATLYWYQQILGQGPKLLIQFQNNGVVDDSQLPKDRFSAERLKGVDSTLKIQPAKLEDSAVYLCASSLHASGWTGELFFGEGSRLTVL.

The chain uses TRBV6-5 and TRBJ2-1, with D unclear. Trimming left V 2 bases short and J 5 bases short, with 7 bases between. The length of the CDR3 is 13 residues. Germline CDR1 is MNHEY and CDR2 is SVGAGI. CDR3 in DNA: TGTGCCAGCAGTTACGGCACTAACAATGAGCAGTTCTTC. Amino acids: CASSYGTNNEQFF.

CDR3 sequence: CASSLGTSGGMEQFF. Here the CDR3 DNA reads TGTGCCAGCAGCCTGGGGACTAGCGGGGGAATGGAGCAGTTCTTC. The chain joins TRBV5-4 to TRBJ2-1, with TRBD2 identical over 14 bases. V shed 4 bases and J 10 bases; nucleotides not matched to a gene: 7. This CDR3 has 15 residues. The germline CDR1 and CDR2 sequences are SGHNT and YYREEE (reference sequence).